The clone carrying this T cell receptor (beta chain) was seen once. This sample was included in a study of T cell changes during pregnancy in multiple sclerosis. Data came from immunoSEQ multiplex PCR; TCRdb stores just in-frame clones and leaves some out. In the table there are about 40,000 clones, roughly nine tenths of which are singletons. J lost 6 bases, V lost 4 bases, and 12 bases had no gene match. This CDR3 is 15 amino acids long. Per germline, CDR1 SGDLS and CDR2 YYNGEE. The chain has TRBV9 and TRBJ1-2, with TRBD1 identical over 7 bases. This specimen was CD4+ T cells from peripheral blood mononuclear cells, taken in the first trimester of pregnancy. This clonotype originated in a female donor with multiple sclerosis, enrolled in a pregnancy study. The CDR3 loop is CASSFNSGTVNGYTF. The CDR3 bases are TGTGCCAGCAGCTTCAATTCCGGGACAGTCAATGGCTACACCTTC.